These T cell receptor beta chains were read from a single sample in a study of shared clonotypes between healthy human individuals. Libraries were prepared by immunoSEQ multiplex PCR; TCRdb keeps only in-frame clonotypes and omits some of them. The profile covers under 600,000 clones, with 95% to 98% appearing a single time and 0.25% to 0.35% taken by the ten largest. Input material: naive CD8+ T cells sorted from blood. The receptors were gathered from a man aged 30-40 years in good health. CDR3s leave out the opening cysteine and the closing phenylalanine or tryptophan. A D gene is named only where the DNA matches it firmly. Expanded clones are given a class, and other clones once, few, many or no size at all.

TRBJ2-1 - TRBD2 TRBV7-9 ASSSRREGRTLQNEQF
TRBJ1-2 - TRBD1 TRBV9 ASSTRDRVNGYT
TRBJ2-5 - TRBD2 TRBV11-2 ASSLWLAGVGAKETQY
TRBJ2-7 - - TRBV28 ASSIPGSSYEQY
TRBJ1-5 - - TRBV30 AWSSVSGLQPQH
TRBJ1-1 - - TRBV11-2 ASSLGLRGEEDTEAF
TRBJ2-3 - - TRBV25-1 ASSERPITDTQY
TRBJ2-7 - - TRBV2 AVISGRGYYEQY
TRBJ2-1 once - TRBV10-3 AISESKRGDEQF
TRBJ2-5 - - TRBV29-1 SVEDLRYQETQY
TRBJ2-3 - - TRBV7-9 ASSLVSPGFVTQY
TRBJ2-6 - - TRBV5-4 ASSLDGGKSGANVLT
TRBJ2-1 - TRBD1 TRBV4-1 ASSQELLNRGSTNEQF
TRBJ2-7 - TRBD2 TRBV4-1 ASSSGPAQRGPYEQY
TRBJ2-7 - - TRBV6-6 ASNGLPGYEQY
TRBJ2-5 - TRBD1 TRBV9 ASSERGTGGWETQY
TRBJ2-5 - TRBD2 TRBV9 ASSPPLRGGLETQY
TRBJ2-5 - - TRBV7-9 ASRQTSGHLN
TRBJ2-3 - - TRBV7-9 ASTPTSGSTDTQY
TRBJ2-1 - TRBD2 TRBV9 ASSVGGLGYNEQF
TRBJ1-3 - - TRBV10-2 ASSDSSGNTIY
TRBJ2-1 - - TRBV10-1 ASSLIRDSNEQF
TRBJ2-7 - - TRBV9 ASSADYEQY
TRBJ2-7 - TRBD1 TRBV29-1 SVGTGTGNPYEQY
TRBJ2-7 - TRBD1 TRBV4-1 ASSQGTGTYEQY
TRBJ2-7 - TRBD2 TRBV6-6 ASKTGLANPSYEQY
TRBJ1-1 - TRBD1 TRBV7-9 ASSLDAGGTEAF
TRBJ1-2 - - TRBV27 ASSLSVGASYGYT
TRBJ2-6 - - TRBV27 ASSPSGANVLT
TRBJ2-7 - - TRBV5-4 ASSLPGAPYEQY
TRBJ2-7 - - TRBV7-2 ASSFRGPPNEQY
TRBJ2-7 - - TRBV10-3 AISESRGGRYEQY
TRBJ1-1 - TRBD1 TRBV27 ASSQPRGREAF
TRBJ1-1 - - TRBV27 ASSPDPLTEAF
TRBJ2-7 - - TRBV5-4 ASSSEGAGEQY
TRBJ2-5 - - TRBV29-1 SGGRLGETQY
TRBJ2-2 - - TRBV5-6 ASSTTSRGVINTGELF
TRBJ1-2 - TRBD1 TRBV10-2 ASSGTGTNYGYT
TRBJ2-7 - - TRBV28 ASSLYRGREEQY
TRBJ2-7 - - TRBV21-1 ASSKGRGGTYEQY
TRBJ2-7 - - TRBV10-2 ASRGQVVSYEQY
TRBJ1-5 - - TRBV14 ASSQDFGGRSQPQH
TRBJ2-6 - - TRBV27 ASRPVVANVLT
TRBJ2-3 - - TRBV28 ASSSPPAQY
TRBJ1-2 - TRBD1 TRBV28 ASSLATRDRAWVYGYT
TRBJ2-7 - - TRBV7-9 ASSSRAPIYEQY
TRBJ2-5 - TRBD1 TRBV2 ASRADRGRRETQY
TRBJ2-7 - - TRBV11-1 ASSLSVTASYEQY
TRBJ1-1 - - TRBV6-4 ASSDALGKSMNTEAF
TRBJ2-1 - TRBD2 TRBV6-1 ASKELAGGNNEQF
TRBJ2-6 - - TRBV10-2 ASSESPPPNLHSGANVLT